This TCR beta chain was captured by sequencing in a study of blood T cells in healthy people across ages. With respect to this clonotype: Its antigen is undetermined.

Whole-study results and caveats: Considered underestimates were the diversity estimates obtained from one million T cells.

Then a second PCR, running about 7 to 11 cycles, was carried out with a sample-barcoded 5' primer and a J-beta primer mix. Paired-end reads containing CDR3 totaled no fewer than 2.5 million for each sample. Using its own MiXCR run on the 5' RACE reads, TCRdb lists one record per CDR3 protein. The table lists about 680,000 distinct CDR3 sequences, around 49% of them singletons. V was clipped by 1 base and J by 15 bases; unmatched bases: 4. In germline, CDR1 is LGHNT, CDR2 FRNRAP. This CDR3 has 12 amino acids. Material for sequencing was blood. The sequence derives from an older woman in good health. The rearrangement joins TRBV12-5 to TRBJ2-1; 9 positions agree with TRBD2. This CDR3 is CASGLGSGSPFF. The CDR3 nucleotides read TGTGCTAGTGGTTTGGGTAGCGGGAGTCCGTTCTTC.